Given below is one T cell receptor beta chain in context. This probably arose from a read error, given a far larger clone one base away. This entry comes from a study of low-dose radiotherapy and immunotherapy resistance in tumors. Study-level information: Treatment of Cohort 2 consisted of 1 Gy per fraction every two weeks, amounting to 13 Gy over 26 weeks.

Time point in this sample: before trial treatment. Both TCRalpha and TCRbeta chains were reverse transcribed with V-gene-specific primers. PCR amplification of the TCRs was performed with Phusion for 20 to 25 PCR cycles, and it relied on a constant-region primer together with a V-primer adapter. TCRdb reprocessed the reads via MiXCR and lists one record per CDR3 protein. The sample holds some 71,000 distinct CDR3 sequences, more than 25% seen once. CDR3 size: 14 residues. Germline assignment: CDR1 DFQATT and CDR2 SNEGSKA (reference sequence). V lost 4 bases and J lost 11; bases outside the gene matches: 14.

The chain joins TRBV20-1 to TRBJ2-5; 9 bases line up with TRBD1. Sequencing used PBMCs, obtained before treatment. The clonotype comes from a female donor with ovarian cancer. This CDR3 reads CSAIWDRVLHEQYF. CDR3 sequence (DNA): TGCAGTGCTATATGGGACAGGGTTCTCCATGAGCAGTACTTC.